This T cell receptor beta chain was captured by sequencing in a study of blood T cell repertoires in COVID-19. Study at large: The cDNA or gDNA used as material had been derived from T cells, B-cell-depleted T cells, or PBMCs.

CDR1 is SSHAT, CDR2 FNYEAQ, per germline (reference sequence). The CDR3 consists of 15 residues. This clone turned up a few times. Compared with germline, one end of the junction differs, possibly owing to a read error. Assay: immunoSEQ multiplex PCR; the TCRdb copy retains only in-frame clones and omits some. Seen here are around 310,000 clones, 88% observed once, and the top ten hold 4%. The receptor was derived from a woman between 50 and 59 years old with active or convalescent COVID-19. This rearrangement joins TRBV7-7 to TRBJ2-3; a possible D gene is TRBD2 (6 bases). Input material: peripheral blood. This CDR3 is CASSLAPGGTDTQYF. The CDR3 coding sequence is TGTGCTAGCAGCTTAGCACCGGGGGGCACAGATACGCAGTATTTT.